These T cell receptor beta chains were read from a single sample in a study of T cell repertoires in cytomegalovirus infection. TCRdb passed the reads through MiXCR, listing each CDR3 protein once. This sample yields 150,000 to 200,000 distinct CDR3 sequences, of which roughly 15% are seen a single time; about 23% belongs to the top ten. Sequencing was performed on CD8+ T cells from PBMCs. Every receptor here comes from a human donor in good health (CMV status not recorded). Some clones in this sample may be carry-over from other donors' samples. The CDR3 runs from the conserved cysteine through the conserved F or W. The D gene is left open where the match is weak. The listing skips clone size in some rows; elsewhere it reads once, few, many or a size class.

D	size	V	J	CDR3	DNA
-	many	TRBV7-2	TRBJ2-5	CASSLIGGPRETQYF	TGTGCCAGCAGCTTAATCGGGGGGCCGAGAGAGACCCAGTACTTC
TRBD1	-	TRBV14	TRBJ2-7	CASSHPRTGLRAYEQYF	TGTGCCAGCAGCCATCCTCGGACAGGGCTAAGGGCCTACGAGCAGTACTTC
-	few	TRBV6-5	TRBJ2-1	CASSYKGSDEQFF	TGTGCCAGCAGTTACAAGGGATCCGATGAGCAGTTCTTC
TRBD1	-	TRBV2	TRBJ2-1	CASSDQGASYNEQFF	TGTGCCAGCAGTGATCAGGGGGCTTCCTACAATGAGCAGTTCTTC
-	-	TRBV4-2	TRBJ1-1	CASSPRGSGEAFF	TGTGCCAGCAGCCCTCGGGGTTCTGGCGAAGCTTTCTTT
-	few	TRBV7-8	TRBJ2-3	CASSSTGISTDTQYF	TGTGCCAGCAGCTCCACAGGGATCAGCACAGATACGCAGTATTTT
TRBD1	-	TRBV29-1	TRBJ1-2	CSVVSGGLGYTF	TGCAGCGTTGTTTCAGGGGGCTTAGGCTACACCTTC
-	-	TRBV18	TRBJ2-5	CASSPQKGGVGETQYF	TGTGCCAGCTCACCACAGAAGGGAGGTGTAGGAGAGACCCAGTACTTC
TRBD1	-	TRBV7-9	TRBJ2-7	CASSPPGTGGLEQYF	TGTGCCAGCAGCCCTCCCGGGACAGGGGGCCTCGAGCAGTACTTC
-	-	TRBV12-3/TRBV12-4	TRBJ2-1	CASSPPQGPGYNEQFF	TGTGCCAGCAGTCCCCCACAGGGACCAGGCTACAATGAGCAGTTCTTC
-	many	TRBV12-3/TRBV12-4	TRBJ2-7	CASSASYEQYF	TGTGCCAGCAGTGCCTCCTACGAGCAGTACTTC
-	few	TRBV7-9	TRBJ1-2	CASSLVTGYGYTF	TGTGCCAGCAGCTTAGTCACCGGATATGGCTACACCTTC
-	few	TRBV29-1	TRBJ1-3	CSVEPATGNTIYF	TGCAGCGTTGAACCGGCTACTGGAAACACCATATATTTT
-	few	TRBV5-6	TRBJ1-5	CASSLGTAYSNQPQHF	TGTGCCAGCAGCTTGGGAACCGCATATAGCAATCAGCCCCAGCATTTT
TRBD2	few	TRBV7-2	TRBJ2-1	CASSLDAGGYNEQFF	TGTGCCAGCAGCTTAGATGCGGGGGGCTACAATGAGCAGTTCTTC
TRBD2	-	TRBV7-6	TRBJ2-1	CASSLTSGALNEQFF	TGTGCCAGCAGCTTGACTAGCGGGGCCTTGAATGAGCAGTTCTTC
-	-	TRBV4-2	TRBJ2-2	CASSSGGSTTGELFF	TGTGCCAGCAGCTCGGGGGGCAGTACCACCGGGGAGCTGTTTTTT
TRBD2	few	TRBV7-6	TRBJ2-2	CASSFSGGRPGELFF	TGTGCCAGCAGCTTTAGCGGGGGGCGACCCGGGGAGCTGTTTTTT
-	-	TRBV4-3	TRBJ2-7	CASSQELWGYEQYF	TGCGCCAGCAGCCAAGAACTCTGGGGGTACGAGCAGTACTTC
-	few	TRBV2	TRBJ1-2	CASAGKIDYGYTF	TGTGCCAGCGCGGGCAAGATCGACTATGGCTACACCTTC
TRBD1	-	TRBV7-3	TRBJ2-3	CASSRTGSTDTQYF	TGTGCCAGCAGCCGGACAGGGAGCACAGATACGCAGTATTTT
-	few	TRBV27	TRBJ2-7	CASSLRDPRRYEQYF	TGTGCCAGCAGTCTTCGGGACCCTAGGCGCTACGAGCAGTACTTC
-	-	TRBV7-9	TRBJ2-3	CASSLAAGKLTDTQYF	TGTGCCAGCAGCTTAGCAGCAGGGAAGCTCACAGATACGCAGTATTTT